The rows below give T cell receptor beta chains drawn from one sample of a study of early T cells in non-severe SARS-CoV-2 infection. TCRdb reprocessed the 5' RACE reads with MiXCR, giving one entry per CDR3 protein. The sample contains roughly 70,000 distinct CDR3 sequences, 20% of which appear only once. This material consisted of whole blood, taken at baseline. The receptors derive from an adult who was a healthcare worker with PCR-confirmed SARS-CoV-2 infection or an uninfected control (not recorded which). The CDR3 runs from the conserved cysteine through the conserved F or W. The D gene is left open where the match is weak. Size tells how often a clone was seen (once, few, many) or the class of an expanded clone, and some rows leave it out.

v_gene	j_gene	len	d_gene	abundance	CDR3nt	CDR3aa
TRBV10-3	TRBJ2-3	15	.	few	TGTGCCATCAGTGCCGGGACACTTTACTCAGATACGCAGTATTTT	CAISAGTLYSDTQYF
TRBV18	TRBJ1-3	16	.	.	TGTGCCAGCTCACCAGGCAGGACGGACTCTGGAAACACCATATATTTT	CASSPGRTDSGNTIYF
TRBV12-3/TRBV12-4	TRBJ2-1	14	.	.	TGTGCCAGCACCATTACCGCTATTGCCAATGAGCAGTTCTTC	CASTITAIANEQFF
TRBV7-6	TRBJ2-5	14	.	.	TGTGCCAGCAGTCCCGGGACGTCACAAGAGACCCAGTACTTC	CASSPGTSQETQYF
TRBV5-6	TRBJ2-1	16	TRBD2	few	TGTGCCAGCAGCTTGGGTGGGACTAGCGGTACCCATGAGCAGTTCTTC	CASSLGGTSGTHEQFF
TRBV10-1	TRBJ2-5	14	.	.	TGCGCCAGCAGTGAGTCGTCGGCAGTAGAGACCCAGTACTTC	CASSESSAVETQYF
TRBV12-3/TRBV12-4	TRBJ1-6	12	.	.	TGTGCCAGCAGTGCCACCAATTCACCCCTCCACTTT	CASSATNSPLHF
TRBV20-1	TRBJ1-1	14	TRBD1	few	TGCAGTGCTAGACGGGACAGTGATAACACTGAAGCTTTCTTT	CSARRDSDNTEAFF
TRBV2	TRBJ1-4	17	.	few	TGTGCCAGCAGTGAGCCCCCTTTCGCTGCAACTAATGAAAAACTGTTTTTT	CASSEPPFAATNEKLFF
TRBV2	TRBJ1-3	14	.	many	TGTGCCAGCAGTGAAGGGCTAACTGGAAACACCATATATTTT	CASSEGLTGNTIYF
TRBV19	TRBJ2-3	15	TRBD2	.	TGTGCCAGTAGTATTCGCGGGGGGTCCAAGGATACGCAGTATTTT	CASSIRGGSKDTQYF
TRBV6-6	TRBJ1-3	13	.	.	TGTGCCAGCAGCCCCTCAACCGGAAACACCATATATTTT	CASSPSTGNTIYF
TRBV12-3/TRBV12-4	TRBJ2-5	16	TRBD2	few	TGTGCCAGCAGTCCCCGACTGGCGGGGGGCGGGGAGACCCAGTACTTC	CASSPRLAGGGETQYF
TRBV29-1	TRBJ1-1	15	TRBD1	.	TGCAGCGTTGTAGACAGGGGGTCGAAGAACACTGAAGCTTTCTTT	CSVVDRGSKNTEAFF
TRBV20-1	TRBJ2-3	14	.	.	TGCAGTACCAAAGACCTCCAGGTCACAGATACGCAGTATTTT	CSTKDLQVTDTQYF
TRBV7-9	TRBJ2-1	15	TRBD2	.	TGTGCCAGCAGCTTAGCCGGGAGGTCCTACAATGAGCAGTTCTTC	CASSLAGRSYNEQFF
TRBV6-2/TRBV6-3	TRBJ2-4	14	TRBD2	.	TGTGCCAGCAGTGGCCTAGCGGATCGAAACATTCAGTACTTC	CASSGLADRNIQYF
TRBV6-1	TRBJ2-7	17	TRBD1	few	TGTGCCAGCAGTGAAGCCCTGTTTGGGACAGGGTCCTACGAGCAGTACTTC	CASSEALFGTGSYEQYF
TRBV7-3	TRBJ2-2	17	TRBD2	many	TGTGCCAGCAGCCCCCCTAACGGGGGGGCAGGGACCGGGGAGCTGTTTTTT	CASSPPNGGAGTGELFF
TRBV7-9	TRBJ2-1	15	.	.	TGTGCCAGCATCGACCCCGGGGTCGGCTACAATGAGCAGTTCTTC	CASIDPGVGYNEQFF